One sample yielded the 3 T cell receptor beta chains listed below, sequenced in a study of blood T cell repertoires in COVID-19. TCRdb's copy holds only in-frame clones and misses some; the assay was immunoSEQ multiplex PCR. The table has under 200,000 clones, around 83% seen once. The material sequenced was peripheral blood. The receptors originated from a human donor in a cohort sampled during active COVID-19.

This clone was observed a few times. The chain recombines TRBV5-6 with TRBJ1-5, with D hard to call. The ends were cut back, 0 bases at V and 1 base at J, with 11 bases in the middle. This CDR3 is built from 16 residues. Germline V lookup: CDR1 SGHDT, CDR2 YYEEEE. Written as DNA, the CDR3 is TGTGCCAGCAGCTTGGGACGGGGTGTGAGCAATCAGCCCCAGCATTTT. The encoded protein is CASSLGRGVSNQPQHF.

The genes are TRBV7-9 and TRBJ1-6; D is perhaps TRBD1 (6 bases). There are 15 residues in the CDR3. The germline V gene encodes CDR1 SEHNR and CDR2 FQNEAQ (reference sequence). Trimming cost V 5 bases and J 11 bases, with 19 bases left between them. The CDR3 DNA reads TGTGCCAGCAGCACACCTAGGGCAGGGGTGGCACCCCTCCACTTT. Encoded protein: CASSTPRAGVAPLHF.

This clone turned up a few times. V gene TRBV27 combines with J gene TRBJ2-1; 10 nucleotides line up with TRBD2. Per the germline V gene, CDR1 is MNHEY and CDR2 is SMNVEV (reference sequence). The CDR3 covers 18 residues. Trimming took 3 bases from V and 7 from J; bases not matched to a gene: 15. The CDR3 sequence is CASSFPPSLAGAGNEQFF. The CDR3 coding sequence is TGTGCCAGCAGTTTCCCCCCCTCTCTAGCGGGGGCGGGTAATGAGCAGTTCTTC.